The 14 T cell receptor beta chains below come from one sample, sequenced in a study of blood T cells in healthy people across ages. A second about 6 to 12 cycle PCR used barcoded and J-beta primers. TCRdb called the 5' RACE reads again in MiXCR, with one record for every CDR3 protein. The repertoire holds 1.5 million to 2 million distinct CDR3 sequences, with roughly 52% as singletons. What was sequenced was blood. These receptors were obtained from a woman aged 40 to 50 in good health.

The chain links TRBV4-3 to TRBJ1-2, with a tentative D call TRBD1 (5 bases). The germline V gene has CDR1 LGHNA and CDR2 YSLEER. V was clipped by 0 bases and J by 5 bases, with 13 bases between them. The CDR3 extends over 15 amino acids. CDR3 nucleotide sequence: TGCGCCAGCAGCCAAGATCTTAACGAGGGGTATGGCTACACCTTC. Protein: CASSQDLNEGYGYTF.

About this clonotype itself: At one end the junction does not follow the germline gene, possibly because of a read error. The V call is TRBV28, the J call TRBJ2-1; 7 bases align to TRBD1. Looked up from germline, CDR1 is MDHEN and CDR2 is SYDVKM. The length of the CDR3 is 15 residues. CDR3 nucleotides: TGTGTCAGCACCCCCGACAGGGCCACCTACAATGAGCAGTTCTTC. Translation gives CVSTPDRATYNEQFF.

For this clonotype: The junction departs from germline at one end; a sequencing error may be responsible. V and J are TRBV28 and TRBJ2-5; TRBD2 matches at 8 bases. The CDR3 is made up of 14 amino acids. Per the germline V gene, CDR1 is MDHEN and CDR2 is SYDVKM. The CDR3 DNA follows: TGTGCCGGCAGTTACAGCGGGGGTCAAGAGACCCAGTACTTC. Protein sequence: CAGSYSGGQETQYF.

As regards this clonotype: The germline gene is not matched at one end of the junction; a read error may be the cause. The genes are TRBV7-2 and TRBJ2-1, with TRBD2 matching 8 bases. Germline CDR1 SGHTA, CDR2 FQGNSA. The CDR3 covers 16 residues. The CDR3 loop reads CASSHLVAGGYKEQFF. The CDR3, as DNA: TGTGCCAGCAGCCACCTTGTGGCGGGGGGTTACAAGGAGCAGTTCTTC.

V usage is TRBV7-2 and J usage is TRBJ1-1, with unresolved D. Trimming removed 5 bases from V and 1 base from J, with 14 bases in between. The CDR3 totals 15 residues. The germline V gene has CDR1 SGHTA and CDR2 FQGNSA. The CDR3 coding sequence is TGTGCCAGCAGCCCCGCGGCGAGGAGGAACACTGAAGCTTTCTTT. Amino acid sequence: CASSPAARRNTEAFF.

The chain is built from TRBV27 and TRBJ2-3; 7 positions agree with TRBD1. The length of the CDR3 is 13 residues. The germline gives CDR1 MNHEY, CDR2 SMNVEV (reference sequence). With 8 bases clipped from V and 6 bases from J, the junction kept 8 bases outside the gene matches. The CDR3 loop reads CASYNRGEDTQYF. The DNA for the CDR3 is TGTGCCAGCTACAACAGGGGAGAGGATACGCAGTATTTT.

The chain employs TRBV7-2 and TRBJ2-5; tentative D call: TRBD2 (6 bases). The V gene lost 4 bases and the J gene lost 1 base, with 10 bases spanning the gap. The CDR3 is made up of 14 amino acids. CDR1 SGHTA and CDR2 FQGNSA come from the germline V gene. In DNA, the CDR3 is TGTGCCAGCAGCTATCTAGCGTTCCAAGAGACCCAGTACTTC. Translated: CASSYLAFQETQYF.

As concerns this clonotype: Mismatch with germline at one junction end may stem from a read error. J is TRBJ2-5 and V is TRBV5-1; 12 bases map to TRBD2. Germline V gene data show CDR1 as SGHRS and CDR2 as YFSETQ. The CDR3 spans 17 residues. The CDR3 region is CASSSTTATSGGQTRYF. As DNA, the CDR3 is TGCGCCAGCAGCTCCACTACCGCGACTAGCGGGGGACAGACCCGGTACTTC.

The J gene is TRBJ1-5, the V gene TRBV12-3 or TRBV12-4; 10 bases match TRBD1. This CDR3 is 16 amino acids long. V shed 5 bases and J 6 bases; nucleotides not matched to a gene: 10. The CDR3 loop reads CASSIRQGASGQPQHF. The CDR3 DNA follows: TGTGCCAGCAGTATCAGACAGGGGGCATCGGGTCAGCCCCAGCATTTT.

This clonotype has only a few counts. This chain uses TRBV15 with TRBJ2-7; 9 bases are shared with TRBD1. Unmatched junction bases numbered 5, after V lost 0 bases and J lost 5 bases. Per germline, CDR1 LNHNV and CDR2 YYDKDF (reference sequence). This CDR3 contains 15 residues. CDR3 nucleotide sequence: TGTGCCACCAGCAGAGAGGGACAGGGCTTCCACGAGCAGTACTTC. As protein: CATSREGQGFHEQYF.

The chain has TRBV12-3 or TRBV12-4 and TRBJ2-1, with 10 bases lining up with TRBD2. Trimming cost V 8 bases and J 5 bases; bases outside gene matches: 21. This CDR3 spans 19 amino acids. In DNA, the CDR3 is TGTGCCAGCGGCCCCTCTGTCGGTAGCGGGGGGCCTCCCAACAATGAGCAGTTCTTC. It is translated as CASGPSVGSGGPPNNEQFF.

This chain uses TRBV12-3 or TRBV12-4 with TRBJ1-5; 7 nucleotides line up with TRBD1. The CDR3 runs 13 residues. Unmatched junction bases numbered 5, after V lost 6 bases and J lost 6 bases. The CDR3 region is CASRADRVQPQHF. In nucleotides, the CDR3 is TGTGCCAGCAGGGCTGACAGGGTTCAGCCCCAGCATTTT.

The rearrangement links TRBV12-3 or TRBV12-4 to TRBJ2-7, with D possibly matching TRBD2 (5 bases). Trimming removed 4 bases from V and 6 bases from J, with 10 bases in between. The CDR3 has 12 amino acids. For the CDR3, the DNA is TGTGCCAGCAGTTCTACAGCGGTCGAGCAGTACTTC. It translates to CASSSTAVEQYF.

The chain recombines TRBV2 with TRBJ2-7, with D perhaps matching TRBD2 (5 bases). The germline V gene has CDR1 SNHLY and CDR2 FYNNEI. This CDR3 region has 12 residues. Trimming shortened V by 7 bases and J by 2 bases, and 9 bases separated the two germline ends. This chain's CDR3 is CASMGRPYEQYF. CDR3 coding DNA: TGTGCCAGCATGGGGAGACCCTACGAGCAGTACTTC.